A single sample gave rise to the 30 T cell receptor beta chains below, sequenced in a study of blood T cell repertoires in COVID-19. The method was immunoSEQ multiplex PCR; TCRdb's version includes in-frame clones alone and lacks a portion of them. The sample carries approximately 230,000 clones, around 83% recorded once. The sample was peripheral blood. These receptors all stem from an elderly man with acute or convalescent COVID-19.

The chain couples TRBV5-1 to TRBJ1-5; D ambiguous. Per germline, CDR1 SGHRS and CDR2 YFSETQ. The V end was cut by 4 bases, the J end by 2 bases, with 13 bases between. The CDR3 spans 15 residues. The CDR3 DNA is TGCGCCAGCAGCCCGACACCCACGGGCAATCAGCCCCAGCATTTT. The encoded protein is CASSPTPTGNQPQHF.

The V and J genes are TRBV28 and TRBJ1-6; 9 bases are a match to TRBD1. From germline, CDR1 is MDHEN and CDR2 SYDVKM. The CDR3 runs 15 residues. The V segment lost 6 bases and the J segment 7 bases; nucleotides outside the gene matches: 7. The CDR3 sequence is CASRPTGGRNSPLHF. The CDR3 DNA is TGTGCCAGCAGACCCACAGGGGGCAGGAATTCACCCCTCCACTTT.

The gene calls are TRBV10-3 and TRBJ2-3; D is perhaps TRBD1 (5 bases). Germline-derived CDR1 and CDR2 are ENHRY and SYGVKD. The CDR3 runs to 14 residues. Trimming shortened V by 2 bases and J by 5 bases, and 11 bases separated the two germline ends. CDR3 nucleotides: TGTGCCATCAGTGAGCACCCAGGGCGAGATACGCAGTATTTT. Protein sequence: CAISEHPGRDTQYF.

This clone was counted only a few times. The V and J genes are TRBV5-1 and TRBJ2-7; TRBD1 might be the D (5 bases). The CDR3 has 15 amino acids. Trimming left V 1 base short and J 0 bases short, with 11 bases between. The germline CDR1 and CDR2 sequences are SGHRS and YFSETQ. The CDR3 reads CASSLLSRASYEQYF. DNA for the CDR3: TGCGCCAGCAGCTTGTTAAGCAGGGCCTCCTACGAGCAGTACTTC.

The chain couples TRBV3-1 (or the pseudogene TRBV3-2) to TRBJ2-3, with a possible D match to TRBD1 (6 bases). The length of the CDR3 is 19 residues. The germline V gene has CDR1 LGHDT and CDR2 YNNKEL (reference sequence). The V end lost 5 bases, the J end lost 1 base, and 25 bases lay between the germline ends. DNA of the CDR3: TGTGCCAGCAGCTCCGCGTTAAGAGGGGGACCTCCGGGCACAGATACGCAGTATTTT. Translation gives CASSSALRGGPPGTDTQYF.

The chain links TRBV5-4 to TRBJ2-3; TRBD2 aligns across 8 bases. Trimming at V came to 4 bases and at J to 5 bases, leaving 15 bases not matched to a gene. In germline, CDR1 is SGHNT, CDR2 YYREEE (reference sequence). The CDR3 loop spans 17 amino acids. CDR3 DNA: TGTGCCAGCAGCCCTCGTCTCCAGCGGGAGTTTGGAGATACGCAGTATTTT. Its translation: CASSPRLQREFGDTQYF. The whole variable domain, remainder taken from reference TRBV5-4 and TRBJ2-3, is ETGVTQSPTHLIKTRGQQVTLRCSSQSGHNTVSWYQQALGQGPQFIFQYYREEENGRGNFPPRFSGLQFPNYSSELNVNALELDDSALYLCASSPRLQREFGDTQYFGPGTRLTVL.

This chain connects TRBV4-1 to TRBJ1-5, with 7 bases lining up with TRBD1. The CDR3 is 14 amino acids. Per germline, CDR1 MGHRA and CDR2 YSYEKL. The junction had 0 bases not matched to a gene; V was cut back by 2 bases and J by 2 bases. The CDR3 sequence: CASSQTGGNQPQHF. CDR3 in DNA: TGCGCCAGCAGCCAAACAGGGGGCAATCAGCCCCAGCATTTT.

The count of this clone is one. The gene calls are TRBV5-1 and TRBJ2-7; 7 bases agree with TRBD2. Germline CDR1 and CDR2: SGHRS and YFSETQ. V was pared by 0 bases and J by 5 bases, with 2 bases of the junction left unmatched. This CDR3 is 13 amino acids long. The CDR3 loop reads CASSLAGGNEQYF. The CDR3 DNA sequence: TGCGCCAGCAGCTTGGCCGGGGGGAACGAGCAGTACTTC.

This sequence joins TRBV6-5 and TRBJ2-1, with D maybe TRBD2 (5 bases). The CDR3 extends over 15 amino acids. The germline V and J ends were trimmed by 0 bases and 7 bases, with 13 bases remaining between them. Germline V gene sequence: CDR1 MNHEY, CDR2 SVGAGI. CDR3 in amino acids: CASSYSWETANEQFF. The CDR3 nucleotides read TGTGCCAGCAGTTACTCGTGGGAGACGGCAAATGAGCAGTTCTTC.

This clone appeared a few times. The V gene is TRBV7-9, the J gene TRBJ2-5, with TRBD2 as a possible D gene (6 bases). Germline-derived CDR1 and CDR2 are SEHNR and FQNEAQ (reference sequence). V lost 4 bases and J lost 5, with 8 bases in between. This CDR3 contains 12 residues. The CDR3 protein is CASSYGGETQYF. The CDR3 DNA follows: TGTGCCAGCAGCTATGGAGGGGAGACCCAGTACTTC. The full variable domain, with the rest looked up from reference TRBV7-9 and TRBJ2-5, is DTGVSQNPRHKITKRGQNVTFRCDPISEHNRLYWYRQTLGQGPEFLTYFQNEAQLEKSRLLSDRFSAERPKGSFSTLEIQRTEQGDSAMYLCASSYGGETQYFGPGTRLLVL.

This chain uses TRBV6-5 with TRBJ2-7; TRBD1 might be the D (6 bases). V lost 6 bases to trimming and J lost 2 bases, with 14 bases between them. Germline CDR1 and CDR2: MNHEY and SVGAGI. The CDR3 consists of 14 residues. The chain's CDR3 is CASRASTGTYEQYF. CDR3 bases: TGTGCCAGCAGGGCCTCGACAGGAACCTACGAGCAGTACTTC.

The chain joins TRBV7-2 to TRBJ2-1, with 9 bases matching TRBD2. The germline gives CDR1 SGHTA, CDR2 FQGNSA. Losses at the gene ends were 4 bases for V and 3 bases for J; bases not matched to a gene: 4. CDR3 size: 15 residues. Here the CDR3 reads CASSSAGGNYNEQFF. Written as DNA, the CDR3 is TGTGCCAGCAGCTCCGCGGGAGGGAACTACAATGAGCAGTTCTTC.

The V call is TRBV18, the J call TRBJ1-5; D not certain. CDR1 and CDR2 (germline): KGHSH, LQKENI. V was clipped by 7 bases and J by 1 base, with 11 bases between them. The CDR3 sequence is 14 residues long. The DNA of the CDR3 is TGTGCCAGCTTGGATAGCCCAAGCAATCAGCCCCAGCATTTT. It codes for CASLDSPSNQPQHF.

The genes are TRBV18 and TRBJ2-1; 7 bases map to TRBD1. Germline CDR1 KGHSH, CDR2 LQKENI. This CDR3 comprises 15 residues. Germline trimming cut 1 base from V and 10 bases from J; bases unmatched to any gene: 10. The CDR3 region is CASSPLGGQVEEQFF. The CDR3 coding sequence is TGTGCCAGCTCACCACTAGGGGGCCAGGTCGAGGAGCAGTTCTTC.

V is TRBV15 and J is TRBJ1-4; the D gene is possibly TRBD1 (6 bases). V was shortened by 5 bases and J by 8 bases, with 12 bases between the two germline ends. CDR1 and CDR2 from the germline V gene are LNHNV and YYDKDF (reference sequence). The CDR3 length is 13 residues. The CDR3 here is CATSVMRGEKLFF. In DNA form, the CDR3 reads TGTGCCACCAGCGTCATGAGGGGGGAAAAACTGTTTTTT.

In its sample, this clone was seen a few times. The rearrangement uses TRBV7-2 and TRBJ2-7; 7 bases line up with TRBD1. Unmatched junction bases numbered 2, after V lost 0 bases and J lost 0 bases. Germline CDR1 is SGHTA and CDR2 is FQGNSA. This CDR3 spans 15 amino acids. CDR3 protein: CASSLAAGGSYEQYF. The CDR3 DNA follows: TGTGCCAGCAGCTTAGCGGCAGGGGGCTCCTACGAGCAGTACTTC.

The gene calls are TRBV7-2 and TRBJ1-3; 11 nucleotides align to TRBD1. The J segment lost 2 bases and the V segment lost 2 bases, leaving 5 bases of the junction unmatched. Per the germline V gene, CDR1 is SGHTA and CDR2 is FQGNSA. The CDR3 has 17 amino acids. CDR3: CASSLSSGQGAGNTIYF. The CDR3 nucleotides read TGTGCCAGCAGCTTATCCTCGGGACAGGGGGCTGGAAACACCATATATTTT.

V usage is TRBV5-1 and J usage is TRBJ1-4; D not certain. The CDR3 is 14 amino acids. The germline V gene has CDR1 SGHRS and CDR2 YFSETQ. The V end was cut by 5 bases, the J end by 3 bases, with 11 bases between. The CDR3, as DNA: TGCGCCAGCAGGACCGGGGAAGCTAATGAAAAACTGTTTTTT. Translated: CASRTGEANEKLFF.

This rearrangement joins TRBV5-4 to TRBJ1-2; 8 bases agree with TRBD1. This CDR3 spans 15 amino acids. CDR1 is SGHNT and CDR2 is YYREEE in the germline V gene (reference sequence). V lost 0 bases, J lost 8 bases, and 9 bases stayed unmatched. In nucleotides, the CDR3 is TGTGCCAGCAGCTTGGCGGGGGGACAGGACGGCGGCTACACCTTC. It is translated as CASSLAGGQDGGYTF.

As for this clone: One junction end does not reproduce the germline sequence, and a read error may be involved. The chain employs TRBV15 and TRBJ1-6, with D unclear. CDR1 and CDR2 (germline): LNHNV, YYDKDF (reference sequence). This CDR3 is built from 13 residues. The CDR3, as DNA: TGTGCCACCAGCCGAGAAATAGTCTCACCCCTCCACTTT. Protein: CATSREIVSPLHF.

The J gene is TRBJ2-1, the V gene TRBV9; 9 bases agree with TRBD1. From germline, CDR1 is SGDLS and CDR2 YYNGEE. CDR3 size: 17 residues. The J segment lost 3 bases and the V segment lost 4 bases, leaving 11 bases of the junction unmatched. CDR3 sequence (DNA): TGTGCCAGCAGCACACGTTCCGGGACAGGGATCTACAATGAGCAGTTCTTC. Residues: CASSTRSGTGIYNEQFF.

J is TRBJ1-5 and V is TRBV3-1 (or the pseudogene TRBV3-2); 10 bases line up with TRBD1. Germline V gene data show CDR1 as LGHDT and CDR2 as YNNKEL (reference sequence). Germline trimming cut 5 bases from V and 7 bases from J; bases unmatched to any gene: 8. The CDR3 sequence is 15 residues long. DNA for the CDR3: TGTGCCAGCAGCTTTGGGACAGGGGCGCGCCAGCCCCAGCATTTT. Its protein is CASSFGTGARQPQHF.

The chain is built from TRBV5-1 and TRBJ2-7; TRBD2 aligns across 8 bases. Trimming at V came to 5 bases and at J to 3 bases, leaving 7 bases not matched to a gene. Germline CDR1 is SGHRS and CDR2 is YFSETQ. This CDR3 region has 14 residues. The CDR3 loop is CASSNSGVSYEQYF. For the CDR3, the DNA is TGCGCCAGCAGTAATAGCGGGGTTAGCTACGAGCAGTACTTC.

J is TRBJ2-7 and V is TRBV20-1; D might be TRBD2 (6 bases). The germline V gene encodes CDR1 DFQATT and CDR2 SNEGSKA (reference sequence). V was cut by 3 bases and J by 4 bases, with 10 bases left in between. CDR3 length: 12 amino acids. CDR3 region: CSASRRGYEQYF. The CDR3 DNA follows: TGCAGTGCTAGTCGGCGGGGTTACGAGCAGTACTTC.

This chain connects TRBV5-1 to TRBJ2-1, with a weak D call TRBD1 (5 bases). Trimming pared 4 bases from V and 7 bases from J, leaving 15 bases between. The CDR3 totals 14 residues. Germline V gives CDR1 SGHRS, CDR2 YFSETQ. CDR3 DNA: TGCGCCAGCAGCCCATTGGGGCCGGAGAATGAGCAGTTCTTC. As protein: CASSPLGPENEQFF.

The chain is built from TRBV10-3 and TRBJ1-1, with 11 bases fitting TRBD1. CDR3 length: 15 residues. Germline V gene sequence: CDR1 ENHRY, CDR2 SYGVKD. The V and J ends lost 10 bases and 4 bases, in that order; junction bases with no gene match: 11. This chain's CDR3 is CATSGTGGIVTEAFF. CDR3 bases: TGTGCCACGTCCGGGACAGGGGGGATCGTCACTGAAGCTTTCTTT.

Only a few counts were recorded for this clone. V is TRBV5-4 and J is TRBJ2-7; 7 positions agree with TRBD1. CDR1 and CDR2 (germline): SGHNT, YYREEE (reference sequence). J gave up 3 bases and V 3 bases, and 6 bases lay outside the gene matches. CDR3 length: 14 amino acids. The CDR3 region has the DNA TGTGCCAGCAGCTCAGTAGACAGGGTCTACGAGCAGTACTTC. Amino acid sequence: CASSSVDRVYEQYF.

The chain employs TRBV9 and TRBJ2-3; TRBD2 might be the D (5 bases). V dropped 1 base and J dropped 2 bases, with 11 bases sitting between them. Looked up from germline, CDR1 is SGDLS and CDR2 is YYNGEE. There are 15 residues in the CDR3. The CDR3 DNA sequence: TGTGCCAGCAGCGTACGAGGGCGGAACACAGATACGCAGTATTTT. Translated, it gives CASSVRGRNTDTQYF.

J is TRBJ1-6 and V is TRBV6-5, with 7 bases identical to TRBD1. Germline lookup yields CDR1 MNHEY and CDR2 SVGAGI. J gave up 16 bases and V 4 bases, and 7 bases lay outside the gene matches. The CDR3 sequence is 12 residues long. CDR3 sequence (DNA): TGTGCCAGCAGTTCTAGTGGACAGGCTCTCCACTTT. Translating gives CASSSSGQALHF.

Details on this clone: Other nucleotide sequences in the sample specify the same CDR3. The chain has TRBV30 and TRBJ1-1; D not certain. V was cut by 3 bases and J by 5 bases, with 13 bases left in between. In germline, CDR1 is GTSNPN, CDR2 SVGIG (reference sequence). CDR3 length equals 13 residues. The CDR3 protein is CAWSVGRGTEAFF. Written as DNA, the CDR3 is TGTGCCTGGAGCGTCGGGCGCGGGACTGAAGCTTTCTTT.